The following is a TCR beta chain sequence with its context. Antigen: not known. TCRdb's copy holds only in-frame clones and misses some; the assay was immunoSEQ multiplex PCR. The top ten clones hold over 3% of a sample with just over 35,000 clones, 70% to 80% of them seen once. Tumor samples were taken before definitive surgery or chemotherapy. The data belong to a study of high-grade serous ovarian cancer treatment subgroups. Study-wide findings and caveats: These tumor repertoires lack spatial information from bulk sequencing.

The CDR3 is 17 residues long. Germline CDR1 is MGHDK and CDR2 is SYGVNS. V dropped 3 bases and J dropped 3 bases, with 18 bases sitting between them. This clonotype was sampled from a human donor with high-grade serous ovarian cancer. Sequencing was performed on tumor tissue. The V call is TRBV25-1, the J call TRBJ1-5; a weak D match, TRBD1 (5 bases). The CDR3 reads CASSETTHQGSNQPQHF. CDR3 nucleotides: TGTGCCAGCAGTGAGACCACCCATCAGGGCTCCAATCAGCCCCAGCATTTT.